The present entry profiles one T cell receptor (beta chain) with its context. Its antigen is still unknown. The data belong to a study of untreated major depressive disorder. Study outcomes and limitations: Compared with controls, depressed patients showed more TRBV05-01 (Vbeta 5.1) usage in CD4+ T cells. TRBV25-01 and TRBV02-01 followed the flow pattern without significance.

V dropped 4 bases and J dropped 0; count of bases not matched to a gene: 6. The CDR3 runs 18 residues. Germline CDR1 and CDR2: SGDLS and YYNGEE. TCRdb keeps only in-frame clones here, not all; method: immunoSEQ multiplex PCR. Counted here are about 27,000 clones, roughly nine tenths occurring once; the ten biggest clones make up roughly 0.72%. Patients had DSM-IV major depressive disorder with a Hamilton Depression score of at least 18. Depression in patients ranged from moderate to severe. Enrichment usually gave approximately 95% pure CD4+ T cells. The rearrangement joins TRBV9 to TRBJ2-3; 15 positions agree with TRBD2. The source is a woman in her twenties or thirties with major depressive disorder. Material: CD4+ T cells from PBMCs. DNA for the CDR3: TGTGCCAGCAGCCCAGGACTAGCGGGGGGGCCGAGCACAGATACGCAGTATTTT. This codes for CASSPGLAGGPSTDTQYF.